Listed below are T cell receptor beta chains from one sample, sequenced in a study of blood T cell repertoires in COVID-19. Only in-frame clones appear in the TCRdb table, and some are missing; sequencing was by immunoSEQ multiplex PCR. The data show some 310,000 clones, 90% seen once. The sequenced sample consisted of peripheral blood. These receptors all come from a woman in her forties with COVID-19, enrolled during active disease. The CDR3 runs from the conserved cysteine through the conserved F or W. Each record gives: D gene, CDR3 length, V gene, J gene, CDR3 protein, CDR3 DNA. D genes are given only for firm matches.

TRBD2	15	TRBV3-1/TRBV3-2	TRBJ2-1	CASSSGTSGYNEQFF	TGTGCCAGCAGCTCCGGGACTAGCGGGTACAATGAGCAGTTCTTC
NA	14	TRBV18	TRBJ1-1	CASSPTTGNTEAFF	TGTGCCAGCTCACCTACTACGGGGAACACTGAAGCTTTCTTT
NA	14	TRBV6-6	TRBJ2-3	CASRTGWHTDTQYF	TGTGCCAGCCGGACGGGGTGGCACACAGATACGCAGTATTTT
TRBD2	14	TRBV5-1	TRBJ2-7	CASSPGLANDEQYF	TGCGCCAGCAGCCCGGGACTAGCCAACGACGAGCAGTACTTC
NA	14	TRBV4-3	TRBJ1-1	CASSQDGRDTEAFF	TGCGCCAGCAGCCAAGACGGCAGGGACACTGAAGCTTTCTTT
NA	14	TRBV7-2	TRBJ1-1	CASSLIRQAGEAFF	TGTGCCAGCAGCTTAATCCGACAGGCGGGTGAAGCTTTCTTT
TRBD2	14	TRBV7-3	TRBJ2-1	CASSLSGLSPEEFF	TGTGCCAGCAGTCTTAGCGGGCTATCCCCGGAGGAATTCTTC
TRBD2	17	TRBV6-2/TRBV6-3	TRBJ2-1	CASSYGAGGKIRNEQFF	TGTGCCAGCAGTTACGGGGCGGGAGGGAAAATTCGGAATGAGCAGTTCTTC
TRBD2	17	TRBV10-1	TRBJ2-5	CASSESAVAGPQETQYF	TGCGCCAGCAGTGAGTCGGCAGTAGCGGGGCCCCAAGAGACCCAGTACTTC
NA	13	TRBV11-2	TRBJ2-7	CASSSSHRVEQYF	TGTGCCAGCAGCTCTAGCCACCGTGTTGAGCAGTACTTC
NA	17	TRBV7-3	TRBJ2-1	CASSTGRDSNPYNEQFF	TGTGCCAGCAGCACAGGTCGGGACTCCAATCCGTACAATGAGCAGTTCTTC
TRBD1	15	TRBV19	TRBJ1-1	CASSPSGQGNTEAFF	TGTGCCAGTAGTCCCTCGGGACAGGGGAACACTGAAGCTTTCTTT
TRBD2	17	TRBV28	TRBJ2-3	CASSLAGGPMSTDTQYF	TGTGCCAGCAGTCTAGCGGGGGGGCCTATGAGCACAGATACGCAGTATTTT
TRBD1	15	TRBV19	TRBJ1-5	CASNAGQGYYQPQHF	TGTGCCAGTAATGCGGGACAGGGGTACTATCAGCCCCAGCATTTT
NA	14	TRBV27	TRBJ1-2	CASSRGGSPMGYTF	TGTGCCAGCAGCCGGGGGGGGAGCCCTATGGGCTACACCTTC
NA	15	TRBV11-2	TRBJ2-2	CASSLAGDHTGELFF	TGTGCCAGCAGCTTAGCGGGAGATCACACCGGGGAGCTGTTTTTT
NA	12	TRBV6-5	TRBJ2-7	CASSKSRYEQYF	TGTGCCAGCAGTAAAAGCAGGTACGAGCAGTACTTC
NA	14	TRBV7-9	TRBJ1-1	CASSLRGAGTEAFF	TGTGCCAGCAGCTTACGGGGGGCTGGCACTGAAGCTTTCTTT
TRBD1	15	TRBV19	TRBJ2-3	CASIGQGGGEYTQYF	TGTGCCAGTATCGGACAGGGGGGCGGAGAGTATACGCAGTATTTT
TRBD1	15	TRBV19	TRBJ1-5	CASSARDRVSQPQHF	TGTGCCAGTAGTGCGCGGGACAGGGTTAGTCAGCCCCAGCATTTT
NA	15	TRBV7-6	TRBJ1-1	CASSLAHRVNTEAFF	TGTGCCAGCAGCTTAGCCCACAGGGTGAACACTGAAGCTTTCTTT
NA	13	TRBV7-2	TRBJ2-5	CASSFSGQETQYF	TGTGCCAGCAGCTTTAGCGGTCAAGAGACCCAGTACTTC
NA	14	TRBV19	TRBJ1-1	CASSMPAQNTEAFF	TGTGCCAGTAGTATGCCCGCACAGAACACTGAAGCTTTCTTT
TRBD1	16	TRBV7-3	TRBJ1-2	CASSPVADRGPYGYTF	TGTGCCAGCAGCCCCGTCGCAGACAGGGGGCCCTATGGCTACACCTTC
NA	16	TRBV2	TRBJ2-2	CASSEARRVDTGELFF	TGTGCCAGCAGTGAAGCGCGGAGGGTTGACACCGGGGAGCTGTTTTTT
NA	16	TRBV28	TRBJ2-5	CASSLFDTPGRETQYF	TGTGCCAGCAGTTTATTCGACACTCCAGGGCGGGAGACCCAGTACTTC
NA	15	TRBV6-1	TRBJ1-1	CASSEGTGSKVEAFF	TGTGCCAGCAGTGAAGGTACAGGGTCAAAAGTTGAAGCTTTCTTT
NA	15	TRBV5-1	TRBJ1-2	CASSIFAGANYGYTF	TGCGCCAGCAGCATTTTTGCGGGGGCTAACTATGGCTACACCTTC
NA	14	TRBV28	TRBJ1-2	CASSSSGGHYGYTF	TGTGCCAGCAGTTCCAGCGGGGGACACTATGGCTACACCTTC
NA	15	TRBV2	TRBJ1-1	CASSTQKTMNTEAFF	TGTGCCAGCTCTACACAGAAGACCATGAACACTGAAGCTTTCTTT
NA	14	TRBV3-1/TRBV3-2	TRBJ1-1	CASSQWGTGTEAFF	TGTGCCAGCAGCCAGTGGGGCACCGGCACTGAAGCTTTCTTT
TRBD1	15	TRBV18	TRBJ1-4	CASSHSGGATEKLFF	TGTGCCAGCTCACACTCAGGGGGCGCGACGGAAAAACTGTTTTTT
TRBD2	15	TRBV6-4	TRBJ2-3	CASSLSGNSLDTQYF	TGTGCCAGCAGTCTTAGCGGGAACTCCCTAGATACGCAGTATTTT